This TCR beta chain emerged from a study of regulatory T cells in long-lasting Graves disease. Broader study findings: Fewer public clonotypes were shared by new patients (about 940) than by persistent patients (2,741).

This CDR3 is 16 amino acids long. V dropped 4 bases and J dropped 7 bases, with 22 bases sitting between them. Germline assignment: CDR1 MDHEN and CDR2 SYDVKM. The time point: persistent/refractory GD, antithyroid drugs over 5 years with positive TRAb. There was RNA extracted from PBMCs, and the TCR library was made from it. This clonotype was found many times. Its target is unknown. Arm-PCR of CDR3 regions with iRepertoire HTBI primers generated TCR beta libraries. TCRdb passed the multiplex PCR reads through MiXCR, listing each CDR3 protein once. Of 700,000 or so distinct CDR3 sequences listed, around 30% are singletons.

The source of this sequence is a female donor with Graves disease. The V call is TRBV28, the J call TRBJ1-2; D is unresolved. Specimen: peripheral blood mononuclear cells (PBMCs), collected when the disease was refractory, from a patient treated with antithyroid drugs. CDR3 DNA: TGTGCCAGCAGTTCCCCTCCCCACATGGGAGTTCGTGGCTACACCTTC. Its translation: CASSSPPHMGVRGYTF.